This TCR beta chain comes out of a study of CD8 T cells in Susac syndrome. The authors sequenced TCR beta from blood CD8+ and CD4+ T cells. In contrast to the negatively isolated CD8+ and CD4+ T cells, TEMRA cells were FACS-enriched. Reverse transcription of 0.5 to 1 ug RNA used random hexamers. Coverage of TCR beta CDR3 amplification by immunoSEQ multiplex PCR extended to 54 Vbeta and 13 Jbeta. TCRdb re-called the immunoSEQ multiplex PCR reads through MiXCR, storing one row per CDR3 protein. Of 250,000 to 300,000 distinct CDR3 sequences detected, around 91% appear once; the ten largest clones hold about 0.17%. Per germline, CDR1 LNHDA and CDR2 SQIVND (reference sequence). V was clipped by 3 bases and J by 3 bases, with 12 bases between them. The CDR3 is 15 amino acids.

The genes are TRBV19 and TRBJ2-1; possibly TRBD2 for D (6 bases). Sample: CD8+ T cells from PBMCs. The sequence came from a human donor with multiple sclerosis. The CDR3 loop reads CASSMGLAHYNEQFF. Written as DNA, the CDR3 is TGTGCCAGTAGTATGGGGCTAGCGCACTACAATGAGCAGTTCTTC. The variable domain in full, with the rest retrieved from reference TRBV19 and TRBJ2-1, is DGGITQSPKYLFRKEGQNVTLSCEQNLNHDAMYWYRQDPGQGLRLIYYSQIVNDFQKGDIAEGYSVSREKKESFPLTVTSAQKNPTAFYLCASSMGLAHYNEQFFGPGTRLTVL.